This T cell receptor (beta chain) was recorded in a study of shared clonotypes between healthy human individuals. Terminally differentiated effector memory CD45RA+ cells were left out of the naive CD8 fraction, which was CD45RO-negative and positively selected for CCR7. Study-wide findings and caveats: Larger richness was generally estimated for naive than memory subsets.

Measured with immunoSEQ multiplex PCR; TCRdb has only the in-frame clones, and not every one. The sample records roughly 2 million clones, 85% to 95% being singletons. The V end lost 5 bases, the J end lost 5 bases, and 16 bases lay between the germline ends. This CDR3 contains 14 residues. Germline CDR1 reads LGHNT; CDR2 reads FRNRAP. This clone appeared a single time. Antigen: not known. The J gene is TRBJ2-7, the V gene TRBV12-5, with a weak D call TRBD1 (6 bases). This clonotype was obtained from a man aged 18 to 29 in good health. The source material was naive CD8+ T cells sorted from blood. The chain's CDR3 is CASGPGTKINEQYF. The DNA for the CDR3 is TGTGCTAGTGGTCCCGGGACAAAAATCAACGAGCAGTACTTC. Full variable domain (remainder filled in from reference TRBV12-5 and TRBJ2-7): DARVTQTPRHKVTEMGQEVTMRCQPILGHNTVFWYRQTMMQGLELLAYFRNRAPLDDSGMPKDRFSAEMPDATLATLKIQPSEPRDSAVYFCASGPGTKINEQYFGPGTRLTVT.